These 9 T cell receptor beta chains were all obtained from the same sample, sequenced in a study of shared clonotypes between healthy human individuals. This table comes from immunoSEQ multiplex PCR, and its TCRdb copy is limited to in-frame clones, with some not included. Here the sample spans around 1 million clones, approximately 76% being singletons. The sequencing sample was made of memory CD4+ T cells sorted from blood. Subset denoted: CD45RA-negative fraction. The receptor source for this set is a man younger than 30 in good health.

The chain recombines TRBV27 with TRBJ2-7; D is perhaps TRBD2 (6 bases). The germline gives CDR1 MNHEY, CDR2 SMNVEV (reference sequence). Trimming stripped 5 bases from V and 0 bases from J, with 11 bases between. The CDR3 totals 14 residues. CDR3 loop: CASSKRGSSYEQYF. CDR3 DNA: TGTGCCAGCAGTAAACGGGGGAGCTCCTACGAGCAGTACTTC.

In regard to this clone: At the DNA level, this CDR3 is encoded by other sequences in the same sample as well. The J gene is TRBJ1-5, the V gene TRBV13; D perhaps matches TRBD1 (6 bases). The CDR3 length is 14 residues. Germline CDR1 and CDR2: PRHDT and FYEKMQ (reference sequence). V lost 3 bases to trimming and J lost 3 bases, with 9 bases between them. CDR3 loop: CASSLGHLNQPQHF. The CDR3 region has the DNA TGTGCCAGCAGCTTGGGACACCTCAATCAGCCCCAGCATTTT.

The CDR3 loop reads CASSEERGVSKNIQYF. In DNA form, the CDR3 reads TGTGCCAGCAGTGAAGAGAGGGGGGTGTCCAAAAACATTCAGTACTTC. The chain combines TRBV25-1 with TRBJ2-4; D assignment may be TRBD1 or TRBD2 (6 bases each). V shed 2 bases and J shed 2 bases, with 13 bases lying between them. Germline CDR1 MGHDK, CDR2 SYGVNS. The CDR3 has 16 amino acids.

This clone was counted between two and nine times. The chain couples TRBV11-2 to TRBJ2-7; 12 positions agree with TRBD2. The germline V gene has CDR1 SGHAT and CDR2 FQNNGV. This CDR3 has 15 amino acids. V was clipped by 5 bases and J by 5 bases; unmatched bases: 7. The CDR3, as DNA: TGTGCCAGCAGCGACCGCCGGACTAGCGGGAACGAGCAGTACTTC. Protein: CASSDRRTSGNEQYF. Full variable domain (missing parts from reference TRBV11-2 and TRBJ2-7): EAGVAQSPRYKIIEKRQSVAFWCNPISGHATLYWYQQILGQGPKLLIQFQNNGVVDDSQLPKDRFSAERLKGVDSTLKIQPAKLEDSAVYLCASSDRRTSGNEQYFGPGTRLTVT.

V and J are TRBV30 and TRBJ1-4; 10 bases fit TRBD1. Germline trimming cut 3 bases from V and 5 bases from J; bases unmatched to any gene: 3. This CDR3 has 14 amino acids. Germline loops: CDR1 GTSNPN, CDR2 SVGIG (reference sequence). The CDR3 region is CAWRRQGANEKLFF. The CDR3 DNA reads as TGTGCCTGGAGGAGACAGGGGGCGAATGAAAAACTGTTTTTT.

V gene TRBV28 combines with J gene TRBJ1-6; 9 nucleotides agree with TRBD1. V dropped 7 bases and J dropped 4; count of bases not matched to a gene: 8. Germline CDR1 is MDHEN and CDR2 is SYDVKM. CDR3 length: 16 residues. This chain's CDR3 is CASTIPQGAYNSPLHF. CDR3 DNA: TGTGCCAGCACAATCCCACAGGGGGCTTATAATTCACCCCTCCACTTT. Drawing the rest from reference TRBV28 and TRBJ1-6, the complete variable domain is DVKVTQSSRYLVKRTGEKVFLECVQDMDHENMFWYRQDPGLGLRLIYFSYDVKMKEKGDIPEGYSVSREKKERFSLILESASTNQTSMYLCASTIPQGAYNSPLHFGNGTRLTVT.

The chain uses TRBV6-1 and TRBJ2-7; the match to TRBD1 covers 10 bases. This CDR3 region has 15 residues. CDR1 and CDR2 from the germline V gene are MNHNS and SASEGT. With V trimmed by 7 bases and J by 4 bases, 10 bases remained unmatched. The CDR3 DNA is TGTGCCAGCAACCCGTTTGGGGACAGGGGTTACGAGCAGTACTTC. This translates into CASNPFGDRGYEQYF.

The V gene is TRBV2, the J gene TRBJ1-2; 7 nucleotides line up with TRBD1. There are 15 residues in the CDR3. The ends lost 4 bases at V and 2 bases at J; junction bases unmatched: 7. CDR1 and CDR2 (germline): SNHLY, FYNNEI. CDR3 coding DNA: TGTGCCAGCAGTGGGGGACTACAGGGGAACTATGGCTACACCTTC. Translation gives CASSGGLQGNYGYTF.

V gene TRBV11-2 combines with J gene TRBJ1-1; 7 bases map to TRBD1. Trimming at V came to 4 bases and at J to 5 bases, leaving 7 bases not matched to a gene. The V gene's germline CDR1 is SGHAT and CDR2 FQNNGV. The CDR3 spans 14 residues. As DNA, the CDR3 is TGTGCCAGCAGCTCTCAGGGGGGGGTAACTGAAGCTTTCTTT. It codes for CASSSQGGVTEAFF.